Shown below are 23 T cell receptor beta chains from a single sample sequenced in a study of early T cells in non-severe SARS-CoV-2 infection. TCRdb re-derived calls from the 5' RACE reads in MiXCR, one entry per CDR3 protein. Of about 61,000 distinct CDR3 sequences in the sample, roughly 10% are singletons; the top ten hold around 1.8%. Material: whole blood. The receptors were sampled from an adult who was a healthcare worker with PCR-confirmed SARS-CoV-2 infection or an uninfected control (not recorded which).

In its sample, this clonotype was seen many times. The CDR3 sequence: CASSSSGGAYNEQFF. The CDR3 DNA sequence: TGCGCCAGCAGCTCTAGCGGGGGGGCTTACAATGAGCAGTTCTTC. V and J are TRBV5-1 and TRBJ2-1; 12 bases are a match to TRBD2. Germline values: CDR1 SGHRS, CDR2 YFSETQ. The CDR3 consists of 15 residues. Germline trimming cut 3 bases from V and 4 bases from J; bases unmatched to any gene: 2. Full variable domain (remainder filled in from reference TRBV5-1 and TRBJ2-1): KAGVTQTPRYLIKTRGQQVTLSCSPISGHRSVSWYQQTPGQGLQFLFEYFSETQRNKGNFPGRFSGRQFSNSRSEMNVSTLELGDSALYLCASSSSGGAYNEQFFGPGTRLTVL.

This clonotype was observed a few times. The CDR3 DNA reads as TGCGCCAGCAGCTTTTGGGGCGGCGTCACTGAAGCTTTCTTT. This codes for CASSFWGGVTEAFF. V usage is TRBV5-1 and J usage is TRBJ1-1; maybe TRBD1 (5 bases). Trimming pared 2 bases from V and 4 bases from J, leaving 12 bases between. The CDR3 runs to 14 residues. The V gene's germline CDR1 is SGHRS and CDR2 YFSETQ.

This clonotype showed up just a few times. The rearrangement uses TRBV6-5 and TRBJ1-6, with TRBD1 matching 8 bases. V lost 6 bases and J lost 4; bases outside the gene matches: 8. The CDR3 has 16 amino acids. CDR1 is MNHEY and CDR2 is SVGAGI in the germline V gene. The CDR3, as DNA: TGTGCCAGCAGGATTCGTCAGGGGGCTTATAATTCACCCCTCCACTTT. Amino acids: CASRIRQGAYNSPLHF.

V gene TRBV12-3 or TRBV12-4 combines with J gene TRBJ1-2; 9 bases fit TRBD1. After removal of 4 bases from V and 5 bases from J, the junction contained 2 bases not matched to a gene. The CDR3 is 13 residues long. The CDR3 DNA follows: TGTGCCAGCAGTTGTGACAGGGGGTATGGCTACACCTTC. It yields the protein CASSCDRGYGYTF.

This clonotype was recorded many times. This sequence joins TRBV7-2 and TRBJ1-2; D possibly corresponds to TRBD1 (5 bases). CDR1 and CDR2 (germline): SGHTA, FQGNSA. The CDR3 sequence is 14 residues long. The V and J ends lost 0 bases and 4 bases respectively, with 9 bases between them. CDR3 residues: CASSLALGRYGYTF. The CDR3 DNA sequence: TGTGCCAGCAGCTTAGCGCTGGGGCGCTATGGCTACACCTTC.

As to this clonotype: A single base separates this from a much larger clone, so it may be a read error. The chain uses TRBV10-2 and TRBJ2-7; D unclear. The germline V gene has CDR1 WSHSY and CDR2 SAAADI. This CDR3 has 14 amino acids. In nucleotides, the CDR3 is TGCACCAGCAGAGTCGGAGCGCCGTCCTACGAGCAGTACTTC. Protein sequence: CTSRVGAPSYEQYF.

This clonotype has at least ten counts. V gene TRBV15 combines with J gene TRBJ2-5; TRBD1 matches at 8 bases. The V gene end was trimmed by 0 bases and the J gene end by 4 bases; junction bases not matched to a gene: 7. Germline assignment: CDR1 LNHNV and CDR2 YYDKDF (reference sequence). The length of the CDR3 is 16 residues. The CDR3, as DNA: TGTGCCACCAGCAGAGATTGGACAGGGCAGGGAGAGACCCAGTACTTC. It encodes CATSRDWTGQGETQYF. Variable domain in full (rest from reference TRBV15 and TRBJ2-5): DAMVIQNPRYQVTQFGKPVTLSCSQTLNHNVMYWYQQKSSQAPKLLFHYYDKDFNNEADTPDNFQSRRPNTSFCFLDIRSPGLGDTAMYLCATSRDWTGQGETQYFGPGTRLLVL.

This clonotype was recorded a few times. The gene calls are TRBV7-9 and TRBJ2-1; tentatively, D is TRBD2 (5 bases). The CDR3 totals 12 residues. The ends were cut back, 5 bases at V and 14 bases at J, with 16 bases in the middle. The germline V gene has CDR1 SEHNR and CDR2 FQNEAQ (reference sequence). CDR3 bases: TGTGCCAGCAGCCGAGTAAAAGAGAGGGAGTTCTTC. This sequence encodes CASSRVKEREFF.

This clonotype was picked up many times. This chain uses TRBV20-1 with TRBJ2-7; tentatively, D is TRBD1 (6 bases). The V gene's germline CDR1 is DFQATT and CDR2 SNEGSKA (reference sequence). The CDR3 has 14 residues. V was pared by 0 bases and J by 3 bases, with 12 bases between. This CDR3 reads CSARDMGHLYEQYF. CDR3 DNA sequence: TGCAGTGCTAGAGATATGGGACACCTCTACGAGCAGTACTTC.

This clonotype was recorded at least ten times. The V call is TRBV7-9, the J call TRBJ2-3; 7 nucleotides line up with TRBD2. This CDR3 has 19 residues. V shed 5 bases, J shed 0 bases, and the junction held 17 bases outside the gene matches. Germline V lookup: CDR1 SEHNR, CDR2 FQNEAQ (reference sequence). CDR3 nucleotide sequence: TGTGCCAGCAGCCCACCATCTCCTAGCGGAAAAACAAGCACAGATACGCAGTATTTT. As protein: CASSPPSPSGKTSTDTQYF.

Many counts were recorded for this clonotype. V and J are TRBV7-6 and TRBJ1-2; D uncertain. The germline V gene encodes CDR1 SGHVS and CDR2 FNYEAQ. This CDR3 spans 15 amino acids. Deletions cut 5 bases from V and 5 bases from J, with 18 bases between. CDR3 nucleotide sequence: TGTGCCAGCAGCCCCAGGATGGGGTTGGGGTATGGCTACACCTTC. Amino acids: CASSPRMGLGYGYTF.

This clonotype has a count of ten or more. The gene calls are TRBV10-3 and TRBJ1-4; 7 nucleotides agree with TRBD1. CDR3 length: 12 residues. With V trimmed by 6 bases and J by 10 bases, 5 bases remained unmatched. Germline CDR1 reads ENHRY; CDR2 reads SYGVKD. CDR3 sequence: CAISPNRGKLFF. Here the CDR3 DNA reads TGTGCCATCAGCCCGAACAGGGGAAAACTGTTTTTT.

This clonotype was recorded a few times. The chain combines TRBV18 with TRBJ1-1; no clear D. V shed 0 bases and J shed 1 base, with 9 bases lying between them. The germline V gene encodes CDR1 KGHSH and CDR2 LQKENI. The CDR3 spans 15 residues. CDR3 loop: CASSPPEGTNTEAFF. The CDR3 coding sequence is TGTGCCAGCTCACCACCCGAGGGCACGAACACTGAAGCTTTCTTT.

This clonotype appeared a few times. One end of the junction is discordant with germline, which a read error may explain. The rearrangement links TRBV30 to TRBJ2-3, with TRBD2 matching 14 bases. From germline, CDR1 is GTSNPN and CDR2 SVGIG (reference sequence). The CDR3 extends over 16 amino acids. The CDR3 DNA is TGTGCCTGGGGTGTCGGGACTAGCGGGGGAGGAGATACGCAGTATTTT. Translated: CAWGVGTSGGGDTQYF.

The sample holds a few counts of this clonotype. This sequence joins TRBV7-6 and TRBJ2-5; 9 positions match TRBD2. CDR1 is SGHVS, CDR2 FNYEAQ, per germline. This CDR3 has 18 amino acids. The ends lost 4 bases at V and 1 base at J; junction bases unmatched: 13. Here the CDR3 reads CASSSYNSGGDAQETQYF. Written as DNA, the CDR3 is TGTGCCAGCAGCTCGTATAATAGCGGGGGAGATGCCCAAGAGACCCAGTACTTC.

This chain joins TRBV6-1 and TRBJ2-3; TRBD1 or TRBD2 may be the D gene (5 bases each). V was trimmed by 1 base and J by 5 bases, leaving 13 bases between them. The CDR3 runs 15 residues. CDR1 is MNHNS, CDR2 SASEGT, per germline. The CDR3, as DNA: TGTGCCAGCAGTGAAGAGGGGACGGGTATAGATACGCAGTATTTT. It is translated as CASSEEGTGIDTQYF.

The rearrangement uses TRBV20-1 and TRBJ2-3; 8 nucleotides match TRBD2. The V segment lost 3 bases and the J segment 6 bases; nucleotides outside the gene matches: 5. The germline gives CDR1 DFQATT, CDR2 SNEGSKA (reference sequence). This CDR3 comprises 13 residues. CDR3 in DNA: TGCAGTGCTAGGCGCGGGGGGCCCGATACGCAGTATTTT. Protein product: CSARRGGPDTQYF.

This clonotype came up a few times. The V call is TRBV27, the J call TRBJ1-1; D remains ambiguous. Germline V gene sequence: CDR1 MNHEY, CDR2 SMNVEV (reference sequence). This CDR3 has 16 residues. The ends were cut back, 0 bases at V and 5 bases at J, with 16 bases in the middle. The CDR3 loop reads CASSLSPAPRDTEAFF. The CDR3 DNA reads TGTGCCAGCAGTTTATCGCCTGCTCCTCGGGATACTGAAGCTTTCTTT.

In this sample, this clonotype turned up many times. The rearrangement joins TRBV7-9 to TRBJ2-5, with 14 bases lining up with TRBD2. Germline V lookup: CDR1 SEHNR, CDR2 FQNEAQ (reference sequence). The CDR3 consists of 15 residues. V lost 10 bases, J lost 5 bases, and 9 bases stayed unmatched. The CDR3 spells CATTGLAGGGETQYF. The CDR3 DNA sequence: TGTGCCACCACCGGACTAGCGGGGGGCGGGGAGACCCAGTACTTC.

This clonotype was recorded at least ten times. The J gene is TRBJ2-1, the V gene TRBV28, with TRBD1 matching over 9 bases. Per germline, CDR1 MDHEN and CDR2 SYDVKM. The CDR3 sequence is 15 residues long. V lost 8 bases, J lost 8 bases, and 13 bases stayed unmatched. CDR3 region: CASAPAGQGLYEQFF. CDR3 DNA: TGTGCCAGCGCCCCCGCGGGACAGGGTTTATATGAGCAGTTCTTC.

This clonotype was observed many times. The chain is built from TRBV5-4 and TRBJ2-1; tentatively, D is TRBD2 (7 bases). The germline V gene encodes CDR1 SGHNT and CDR2 YYREEE (reference sequence). Trimming stripped 3 bases from V and 0 bases from J, with 13 bases between. CDR3 size: 16 residues. CDR3 bases: TGTGCCAGCAGCTGGGGGGGGGCAAGCTCCTACAATGAGCAGTTCTTC. Translated, it gives CASSWGGASSYNEQFF.

This clonotype was counted at least ten times. The chain links TRBV7-2 to TRBJ2-3; D gene ambiguous. V was shortened by 2 bases and J by 5 bases, with 8 bases between the two germline ends. Germline lookup yields CDR1 SGHTA and CDR2 FQGNSA. The CDR3 totals 13 residues. DNA of the CDR3: TGTGCCAGCAGCTTAACGGCGCTAGATACGCAGTATTTT. Protein product: CASSLTALDTQYF.

This clonotype was picked up many times. The chain carries TRBV29-1 and TRBJ2-7, with 9 positions matching TRBD1. The J segment lost 5 bases and the V segment lost 3 bases, leaving 11 bases of the junction unmatched. CDR3 length: 15 residues. Germline V gives CDR1 SQVTM, CDR2 ANQGSEA. The CDR3 DNA follows: TGCAGCGTTGAGGGGACAGGGAGGCGTTCTAACGAGCAGTACTTC. Encoded protein: CSVEGTGRRSNEQYF.